This T cell receptor beta chain was obtained from a study of T cells in Graves' hyperthyroidism and ophthalmopathy. Absence of ophthalmopathy progression within 18 months defined stable Graves' hyperthyroidism. The source of the PBMCs was 8 to 10 ml of fresh peripheral blood. This clonotype was seen a few times. Its antigen is not identified. CDR1 is SGHDN and CDR2 is FVKESK in the germline V gene. This CDR3 is built from 16 residues. V lost 3 bases, J lost 6 bases, and 13 bases stayed unmatched. RNA transcripts served as the template for amplifying TCR beta CDR3 regions. TCR CDR3 underwent first-round RT-PCR with the HTBI primer set. MiXCR, run by TCRdb on the multiplex PCR reads, gives a single entry per CDR3 protein. Of nearly 750,000 distinct CDR3 sequences in the sample, around 40% were seen once. Study-level points and caveats: The authors' 13 V-J model separated ophthalmopathy from stable hyperthyroidism. Most thyroid clonotypes that were expanded above 0.001 also turned up in blood.

The V gene is TRBV14, the J gene TRBJ1-2; TRBD1 aligns across 7 bases. This receptor was obtained from a woman aged 40-49 years with Graves' hyperthyroidism. Sequenced material: blood. CDR3 region: CASSQDLTGVSNGYTF. The DNA of the CDR3 is TGTGCCAGCAGCCAGGACCTCACAGGGGTCTCCAATGGCTACACCTTC.